The 24 T cell receptor beta chains reported below all come from one sample, sequenced in a study of T cells in Graves' hyperthyroidism and ophthalmopathy. TCR beta CDR3 regions were amplified from RNA. The HTBI primer set was used in a first-round RT-PCR of the TCR CDR3. From the multiplex PCR reads, TCRdb called clonotypes with MiXCR, one entry per CDR3 protein. This sample has about 640,000 distinct CDR3 sequences, with around 20% found just once. The specimen sequenced was blood. The receptors were sampled from a man aged 25-40 years with Graves' ophthalmopathy.

The chain couples TRBV6-1 to TRBJ2-2; 16 bases line up with TRBD2. Germline assignment: CDR1 MNHNS and CDR2 SASEGT. Trimming removed 5 bases from V and 6 bases from J; junction bases left unmatched: 6. CDR3 length: 17 amino acids. CDR3 DNA sequence: TGTGCCAGCAGTTCGGGACTAGCGGGAGGGGGTGCCGGGGAGCTGTTTTTT. This codes for CASSSGLAGGGAGELFF.

CDR3 amino acids: CSALGGDNSYEQYF. The CDR3 DNA follows: TGCAGTGCATTGGGAGGGGACAACTCCTACGAGCAGTACTTC. V and J are TRBV20-1 and TRBJ2-7; a possible D gene is TRBD2 (7 bases). The CDR3 runs to 14 residues. Trimming shortened V by 6 bases and J by 0 bases, and 15 bases separated the two germline ends. Germline CDR1 and CDR2: DFQATT and SNEGSKA (reference sequence).

The rearrangement uses TRBV20-1 and TRBJ2-7; D is ambiguous. The CDR3 is 11 residues long. V was clipped by 6 bases and J by 2 bases, with 8 bases between them. The germline gives CDR1 DFQATT, CDR2 SNEGSKA (reference sequence). CDR3 bases: TGCAGTGCCCCTATAACCTACGAGCAGTACTTC. Translation: CSAPITYEQYF.

Only a few counts were recorded for this clonotype. The gene calls are TRBV29-1 and TRBJ1-2; 9 bases fit TRBD1. Germline CDR1 and CDR2: SQVTM and ANQGSEA. CDR3 length: 11 amino acids. V shed 6 bases, J shed 7 bases, and the junction held 3 bases outside the gene matches. CDR3 nucleotides: TGCAGCGTCCTGGACAGGGGTGGCTACACCTTC. Translating it yields CSVLDRGGYTF.

V is TRBV6-2 or TRBV6-3 and J is TRBJ2-3, with D possibly being TRBD1 or TRBD2 (6 bases each). This CDR3 has 17 residues. The V gene's germline CDR1 is MNHEY and CDR2 SVGEGT. The V end lost 4 bases, the J end lost 3 bases, and 20 bases lay between the germline ends. The CDR3 bases are TGTGCCAGCAGTTCCTCGGCGGGACATACCAGTACAGATACGCAGTATTTT. It is translated as CASSSSAGHTSTDTQYF.

At least ten counts were recorded for this clonotype. The V call is TRBV5-1, the J call TRBJ2-7, with 9 bases fitting TRBD2. In germline, CDR1 is SGHRS, CDR2 YFSETQ. CDR3 length equals 15 residues. V shed 3 bases, J shed 3 bases, and the junction held 7 bases outside the gene matches. CDR3 residues: CASSSGLAGFYEQYF. In DNA form, the CDR3 reads TGCGCCAGCAGCTCGGGACTAGCTGGGTTCTACGAGCAGTACTTC.

This clonotype was recorded many times. The chain uses TRBV10-1 and TRBJ2-5; D not certain. The CDR3 sequence is 14 residues long. Germline assignment: CDR1 WNHNN and CDR2 SYGVQD (reference sequence). With 0 bases removed from V and 2 bases from J, the gap between germline ends came to 7 bases. CDR3 sequence: CASSESTSQETQYF. As DNA, the CDR3 is TGCGCCAGCAGTGAGTCGACTTCTCAAGAGACCCAGTACTTC.

In this sample, this clonotype turned up many times. The chain joins TRBV2 to TRBJ2-2, with unresolved D. Trimming cost V 4 bases and J 10 bases, with 10 bases left between them. The germline gives CDR1 SNHLY, CDR2 FYNNEI. The CDR3 has 12 residues. CDR3 sequence: CASSGLFQELFF. DNA of the CDR3: TGTGCCAGCAGTGGACTGTTTCAGGAGCTGTTTTTT. Supplemented by reference TRBV2 and TRBJ2-2, the full variable domain reads EPEVTQTPSHQVTQMGQEVILRCVPISNHLYFYWYRQILGQKVEFLVSFYNNEISEKSEIFDDQFSVERPDGSNFTLKIRSTKLEDSAMYFCASSGLFQELFFGEGSRLTVL.

There are a few counts of this clonotype. The chain has TRBV7-9 and TRBJ1-2; D perhaps matches TRBD1 (6 bases). Germline CDR1 SEHNR, CDR2 FQNEAQ (reference sequence). The CDR3 runs to 14 residues. V was trimmed by 7 bases and J by 3 bases, leaving 15 bases between them. The CDR3 DNA follows: TGTGCCAGCACCTTTAGTGGGGGGCACTATGGCTACACCTTC. This sequence encodes CASTFSGGHYGYTF.

This clonotype has a handful of counts. The chain's CDR3 is CASSPGAGLSEAFF. The CDR3 DNA follows: TGTGCCAGCAGCCCCGGTGCGGGTCTTTCTGAAGCTTTCTTT. The V call is TRBV7-9, the J call TRBJ1-1; D is ambiguous. The length of the CDR3 is 14 residues. V was trimmed by 5 bases and J by 6 bases, leaving 16 bases between them. Germline V gives CDR1 SEHNR, CDR2 FQNEAQ (reference sequence).

A few counts support this clonotype. V usage is TRBV9 and J usage is TRBJ2-7, with D maybe TRBD1 (6 bases). The germline V gene has CDR1 SGDLS and CDR2 YYNGEE. There are 15 residues in the CDR3. The V and J ends lost 0 bases and 2 bases respectively, with 12 bases between them. The CDR3 DNA sequence: TGTGCCAGCAGCGTAGATGGGACACGGGCCTACGAGCAGTACTTC. Its protein is CASSVDGTRAYEQYF.

In this sample, this clonotype turned up many times. The V call is TRBV12-3 or TRBV12-4, the J call TRBJ2-1; 9 bases fit TRBD1. This CDR3 is built from 14 residues. After removal of 3 bases from V and 7 bases from J, the junction contained 4 bases not matched to a gene. The CDR3 here is CASSFGDRENEQFF. DNA for the CDR3: TGTGCCAGCAGTTTTGGGGACAGGGAGAATGAGCAGTTCTTC.

The rearrangement uses TRBV20-1 and TRBJ1-3; D unclear. CDR3 length: 13 residues. Germline lookup yields CDR1 DFQATT and CDR2 SNEGSKA (reference sequence). V was clipped by 4 bases and J by 2 bases, with 9 bases between them. DNA for the CDR3: TGCAGTGCTACGGTAGGGACTGGAAACACCATATATTTT. Amino acids: CSATVGTGNTIYF.

With regard to this clonotype: This may arise from a read error, as a much more abundant clone is one base away. The chain joins TRBV13 to TRBJ2-1; possibly TRBD2 for D (6 bases). Germline V gene lookup returns CDR1 PRHDT and CDR2 FYEKMQ (reference sequence). The CDR3 loop spans 15 amino acids. The germline V and J ends were trimmed by 7 bases and 0 bases, with 13 bases remaining between them. As DNA, the CDR3 is TGTGCCAGCATCTTCCCGACTAGCTCCTACAATGAGCAGTTCTTC. It translates to CASIFPTSSYNEQFF.

This CDR3 is CASSSPSSGLAYEQYF. DNA for the CDR3: TGTGCCAGCAGCTCTCCGTCTAGCGGTCTTGCCTACGAGCAGTACTTC. V usage is TRBV14 and J usage is TRBJ2-7; 7 nucleotides line up with TRBD2. CDR1 SGHDN and CDR2 FVKESK come from the germline V gene. This CDR3 has 16 residues. V trimming: 5 bases; J trimming: 2 bases; junction bases outside the gene matches: 12.

The sample holds many counts of this clonotype. V usage is TRBV3-1 and J usage is TRBJ1-2; the D gene is possibly TRBD1 (5 bases). CDR3 length: 16 residues. The V end lost 5 bases, the J end lost 8 bases, and 24 bases lay between the germline ends. CDR1 LGHDT and CDR2 YNNKEL come from the germline V gene (reference sequence). DNA of the CDR3: TGTGCCAGCAGCTCGCACACGGGACGGAACTATGGAGGCTACACCTTC. Translated: CASSSHTGRNYGGYTF.

This clonotype was detected ten times or more. This chain joins TRBV5-1 and TRBJ2-3; 7 positions match TRBD2. CDR3 size: 15 residues. V shed 3 bases, J shed 3 bases, and the junction held 7 bases outside the gene matches. From germline, CDR1 is SGHRS and CDR2 YFSETQ. DNA for the CDR3: TGCGCCAGCAGCTCTGGACTAGACCCAACAGATACGCAGTATTTT. Amino acid sequence: CASSSGLDPTDTQYF.

In regard to this clonotype: This sequence may be a read error, since a much larger clone differs from it by one base. This chain connects TRBV11-2 to TRBJ1-2; 8 nucleotides match TRBD1. Looked up from germline, CDR1 is SGHAT and CDR2 is FQNNGV. After removal of 5 bases from V and 6 bases from J, the junction contained 11 bases not matched to a gene. The CDR3 spans 15 residues. This chain's CDR3 is CASSPKTGEGNGYTF. The CDR3 DNA reads as TGTGCCAGCAGCCCCAAGACAGGGGAGGGCAATGGCTACACCTTC.

The sample holds many counts of this clonotype. V and J are TRBV6-1 and TRBJ1-1; D gene uncertain. Germline-derived CDR1 and CDR2 are MNHNS and SASEGT. The CDR3 sequence is 10 residues long. Between the trimmed V and J ends, which lost 7 bases and 3 bases, there was a span of 3 bases. The CDR3: CASKYTEAFF. CDR3 in DNA: TGTGCCAGCAAATACACTGAAGCTTTCTTT.

The V gene is TRBV6-2 or TRBV6-3, the J gene TRBJ1-4, with TRBD1 matching over 8 bases. With V trimmed by 0 bases and J by 8 bases, 8 bases remained unmatched. Germline CDR1 MNHEY, CDR2 SVGEGT. The length of the CDR3 is 16 residues. The CDR3 spells CASSYSSRGRGEKLFF. The CDR3 DNA follows: TGTGCCAGCAGTTACTCGAGCAGGGGGCGCGGGGAAAAACTGTTTTTT.

The V gene is TRBV19, the J gene TRBJ2-6, with TRBD2 as a possible D gene (5 bases). CDR1 is LNHDA and CDR2 is SQIVND in the germline V gene (reference sequence). The V and J ends lost 7 bases and 0 bases respectively, with 10 bases between them. The CDR3 is made up of 15 amino acids. This CDR3 reads CASTIGSSGANVLTF. The CDR3 region has the DNA TGTGCCAGTACGATAGGGAGCTCTGGGGCCAACGTCCTGACTTTC.

This clonotype has ten or more counts. This sequence joins TRBV14 and TRBJ2-5, with D possibly matching TRBD1 (6 bases). The CDR3 runs 15 residues. The germline V gene encodes CDR1 SGHDN and CDR2 FVKESK. The ends were cut back, 4 bases at V and 5 bases at J, with 17 bases in the middle. CDR3 DNA: TGTGCCAGCAGCCGTTACCAGGGGTCGGGTGAGACCCAGTACTTC. It encodes CASSRYQGSGETQYF.

This clonotype was recorded many times. As DNA, the CDR3 is TGTGCCAGCAGCGGGGACTTTTATAGCAATCAGCCCCAGCATTTT. Encoded protein: CASSGDFYSNQPQHF. The chain couples TRBV6-1 to TRBJ1-5; the D gene is possibly TRBD1 (5 bases). V gave up 6 bases and J gave up 0 bases, with 12 bases separating them. Germline CDR1 MNHNS, CDR2 SASEGT. This CDR3 spans 15 amino acids.

This clonotype was detected only a few times. V usage is TRBV5-6 and J usage is TRBJ2-1; possible D gene TRBD2, 5 bases. The germline gives CDR1 SGHDT, CDR2 YYEEEE. Trimming removed 2 bases at V and 4 bases at J, with 13 bases between. The CDR3 extends over 15 amino acids. The CDR3 here is CASSFSGLNYNEQFF. The CDR3 coding sequence is TGTGCCAGCAGCTTCTCGGGATTGAATTACAATGAGCAGTTCTTC.